Following are 11 T cell receptor beta chains from one sample sequenced in a study of Graves' ophthalmopathy and Graves' hyperthyroidism. RNA transcripts were the template, and TCR beta CDR3 regions were amplified from them. The authors performed first-round RT-PCR with HTBI primers and then a second-round multiplex PCR. From the multiplex PCR reads, TCRdb called clonotypes with MiXCR, one entry per CDR3 protein. The sample yields approximately 640,000 distinct CDR3 sequences, more than 40% seen once. Sequenced input: peripheral blood. These TCRs come from an adult man with Graves' ophthalmopathy.

There are many counts of this clonotype. V is TRBV10-2 and J is TRBJ2-2; 8 nucleotides align to TRBD2. V lost 8 bases to trimming and J lost 2 bases; unmatched junction nucleotides: 4. The CDR3 loop spans 14 amino acids. Per the germline V gene, CDR1 is WSHSY and CDR2 is SAAADI. The CDR3 DNA reads TGCGCCAGCCTTAGCGGGGCTAACACCGGGGAGCTGTTTTTT. Its translation: CASLSGANTGELFF.

This sequence joins TRBV20-1 and TRBJ2-2; D could derive from TRBD1 or TRBD2 (5 bases each). Germline CDR1 and CDR2: DFQATT and SNEGSKA (reference sequence). There are 12 residues in the CDR3. CDR3 residues: CSDSGTTGELFF. CDR3 nucleotide sequence: TGCAGCGATTCCGGGACGACCGGGGAGCTGTTTTTT.

Worth noting for this clonotype: One junction end does not reproduce the germline sequence, and a read error may be involved. The rearrangement uses TRBV25-1 and TRBJ1-5, with 7 positions matching TRBD1. The length of the CDR3 is 15 residues. Germline CDR1 reads MGHDK; CDR2 reads SYGVNS. The CDR3 nucleotides are TGTGCCAGCAGCGAATTATCGACAGGGATGAAGCCCCAGCATTTT. Translating it yields CASSELSTGMKPQHF. Full variable domain (rest looked up from reference TRBV25-1 and TRBJ1-5): EADIYQTPRYLVIGTGKKITLECSQTMGHDKMYWYQQDPGMELHLIHYSYGVNSTEKGDLSSESTVSRIRTEHFPLTLESARPSHTSQYLCASSELSTGMKPQHFGDGTRLSIL.

In its sample, this clonotype was seen many times. V gene TRBV19 combines with J gene TRBJ2-7, with 7 bases identical to TRBD1. This CDR3 is 15 amino acids long. Germline V gene sequence: CDR1 LNHDA, CDR2 SQIVND (reference sequence). Germline trimming cut 10 bases from V and 0 bases from J; bases unmatched to any gene: 12. CDR3 nucleotide sequence: TGTGCCACCCGGACGGGACAGCTACCCTCCTACGAGCAGTACTTC. Translated, it gives CATRTGQLPSYEQYF.

This clonotype was observed many times. The gene calls are TRBV2 and TRBJ2-7, with a tentative D call TRBD2 (6 bases). The CDR3 has 12 amino acids. Germline assignment: CDR1 SNHLY and CDR2 FYNNEI. The V and J ends lost 9 bases and 3 bases respectively, with 12 bases between them. CDR3 sequence (DNA): TGTGCCAGGGGAACGGGAGACTACGAGCAGTACTTC. Its translation is CARGTGDYEQYF.

This clonotype was recorded at least ten times. The chain links TRBV29-1 to TRBJ2-3; weak D call: TRBD2 (6 bases). Germline lookup yields CDR1 SQVTM and CDR2 ANQGSEA. Between the trimmed V and J ends, which lost 7 bases and 2 bases, there was a span of 13 bases. The CDR3 is 13 residues long. CDR3: CSAKGLTTDTQYF. CDR3 DNA sequence: TGCAGCGCCAAGGGACTTACCACAGATACGCAGTATTTT.

As concerns this clonotype: Given a much more abundant clone one base away, this may be a read error. This chain uses TRBV2 with TRBJ2-5; D is perhaps TRBD1 (5 bases). The length of the CDR3 is 13 residues. Germline V gene sequence: CDR1 SNHLY, CDR2 FYNNEI. As DNA, the CDR3 is TGTGCCGGCAGTGGGCAGGGCGTAGGGACCCAGTACTTC. Translation: CAGSGQGVGTQYF.

The sample holds a few counts of this clonotype. The chain uses TRBV5-1 and TRBJ2-5; TRBD1 aligns across 7 bases. The CDR3 contains 14 residues. Per the germline V gene, CDR1 is SGHRS and CDR2 is YFSETQ. Losses at the gene ends were 3 bases for V and 7 bases for J; bases not matched to a gene: 9. CDR3 amino acids: CASSSRDSVGTQYF. The CDR3 DNA reads TGCGCCAGCAGCTCCCGGGACAGCGTAGGGACCCAGTACTTC.

This sequence joins TRBV10-3 and TRBJ1-5; D is undetermined. Trimming removed 4 bases at V and 6 bases at J, with 16 bases between. This CDR3 has 15 residues. The germline CDR1 and CDR2 sequences are ENHRY and SYGVKD. The CDR3 DNA follows: TGTGCCATCAGTGGACTAGTTGGGGTCAGTCAGCCCCAGCATTTT. Its protein product is CAISGLVGVSQPQHF.

The chain couples TRBV15 to TRBJ2-5; 8 nucleotides match TRBD2. The junction had 13 bases not matched to a gene; V was cut back by 3 bases and J by 7 bases. This CDR3 has 16 residues. Germline CDR1 reads LNHNV; CDR2 reads YYDKDF (reference sequence). The CDR3 region is CATSSRGRTQGATQYF. Written as DNA, the CDR3 is TGTGCCACCAGCAGCCGCGGGAGGACCCAGGGCGCGACCCAGTACTTC.

This clonotype has at least ten counts. This chain joins TRBV24-1 and TRBJ1-2; D gene uncertain. The germline V and J ends were trimmed by 5 bases and 8 bases, with 11 bases remaining between them. Germline V gives CDR1 KGHDR, CDR2 SFDVKD. CDR3 length: 12 residues. The CDR3 sequence: CATSAPREGYTF. CDR3 nucleotide sequence: TGTGCCACCAGTGCCCCACGAGAAGGCTACACCTTC.